A single sample is the source of the 26 T cell receptor beta chains below, sequenced in a study of naive and memory T cell subsets. Both TRBC1 and TRBC2 were covered by a beta constant-region primer of two equimolar oligonucleotides. Via MiXCR, TCRdb re-called the UMI-ligation and nested PCR reads, giving one row per CDR3 protein. This sample has 77,000 or so distinct CDR3 sequences; around 12% occur once, and the top ten carry approximately 0.84%. Sequencing used central memory CD4+ T cells from blood. The receptors originated from a human donor in good health.

The chain carries TRBV6-2 or TRBV6-3 and TRBJ2-3; 9 bases map to TRBD2. Germline V gene lookup returns CDR1 MNHEY and CDR2 SVGEGT. Losses at the gene ends were 6 bases for V and 2 bases for J; bases not matched to a gene: 9. This CDR3 region has 16 residues. CDR3 nucleotides: TGTGCCAGCAGGACCCTGCCGGGACTAGCCACAGATACGCAGTATTTT. It specifies CASRTLPGLATDTQYF.

The rearrangement links TRBV20-1 to TRBJ2-1; TRBD2 agrees at 8 bases. Germline V lookup: CDR1 DFQATT, CDR2 SNEGSKA (reference sequence). The CDR3 is 15 amino acids. Trimming at V came to 3 bases and at J to 1 base, leaving 5 bases not matched to a gene. CDR3 nucleotides: TGCAGTGCTAGTCAGCGGGAGCTGTCCTACAATGAGCAGTTCTTC. Translation gives CSASQRELSYNEQFF.

This clonotype appeared a few times. The CDR3 DNA reads as TGTGCCAGTCGACCCCTCCGGTCTAGGGATGGCATTCAGTACTTC. This translates into CASRPLRSRDGIQYF. The chain couples TRBV19 to TRBJ2-4; no clear D gene. The V gene's germline CDR1 is LNHDA and CDR2 SQIVND (reference sequence). V lost 8 bases to trimming and J lost 9 bases, with 23 bases between them. The CDR3 extends over 15 amino acids.

The chain has TRBV12-1 and TRBJ2-6; the table's D call of TRBD1 was not tested on the DNA. TRBV12-1 is annotated as a pseudogene. The CDR3 length is 20 residues. The CDR3 DNA reads as TGTGCCAGCAGCTCTGATCTGACCGGGACAGGGTTGTCGGGGGCCAACGTCCTGACTTTC. Its translation: CASSSDLTGTGLSGANVLTF.

This clonotype was recorded many times. This sequence joins TRBV20-1 and TRBJ1-4; D is unresolved. The germline V gene has CDR1 DFQATT and CDR2 SNEGSKA (reference sequence). The CDR3 covers 14 residues. Trimming removed 6 bases at V and 0 bases at J, with 11 bases between. In DNA, the CDR3 is TGCAGTGCAGGATTGTGGCCAACTAATGAAAAACTGTTTTTT. As protein: CSAGLWPTNEKLFF.

The chain carries TRBV4-1 and TRBJ2-4; 9 bases are shared with TRBD2. Germline-derived CDR1 and CDR2 are MGHRA and YSYEKL. This CDR3 comprises 17 residues. The V and J ends lost 1 base and 6 bases, in that order; junction bases with no gene match: 10. The chain's CDR3 is CASSQAPAGGAGNIQYF. The CDR3 nucleotides are TGCGCCAGCAGCCAAGCCCCAGCGGGAGGAGCGGGAAACATTCAGTACTTC.

V is TRBV20-1 and J is TRBJ2-7; TRBD1 matches at 7 bases. From germline, CDR1 is DFQATT and CDR2 SNEGSKA (reference sequence). The CDR3 is made up of 15 amino acids. V dropped 0 bases and J dropped 2; count of bases not matched to a gene: 7. The CDR3 loop is CSARDQSTGAYEQYF. The CDR3 DNA follows: TGCAGTGCTAGAGATCAGAGTACAGGGGCCTACGAGCAGTACTTC.

This chain connects TRBV7-2 to TRBJ2-5; D perhaps matches TRBD1 (7 bases). The germline V and J ends were trimmed by 5 bases and 7 bases, with 17 bases remaining between them. This CDR3 has 14 residues. CDR1 and CDR2 (germline): SGHTA, FQGNSA. CDR3 sequence: CASSIRQGGVTQYF. CDR3 DNA: TGTGCCAGCAGCATACGACAGGGAGGTGTGACCCAGTACTTC.

This clonotype was detected a few times. The gene calls are TRBV29-1 and TRBJ2-2; D uncertain. This CDR3 region has 11 residues. Per germline, CDR1 SQVTM and CDR2 ANQGSEA. The V and J ends lost 4 bases and 4 bases respectively, with 4 bases between them. The chain's CDR3 is CSVAPTGELFF. In DNA form, the CDR3 reads TGCAGCGTTGCCCCCACCGGGGAGCTGTTTTTT.

V and J are TRBV20-1 and TRBJ2-3; TRBD2 matches 9 bases. V shed 6 bases and J 0 bases; nucleotides not matched to a gene: 7. The CDR3 consists of 15 residues. The germline gives CDR1 DFQATT, CDR2 SNEGSKA (reference sequence). The CDR3: CSATWSGRSTDTQYF. CDR3 DNA sequence: TGCAGTGCCACTTGGAGCGGGAGGAGCACAGATACGCAGTATTTT.

This chain uses TRBV28 with TRBJ2-6, with D unclear. This CDR3 comprises 13 residues. Germline CDR1 reads MDHEN; CDR2 reads SYDVKM. Trimming removed 7 bases from V and 2 bases from J, with 6 bases in between. The CDR3 nucleotides are TGTGCCAGCATGACGGCTGGGGCCAACGTCCTGACTTTC. Encoded protein: CASMTAGANVLTF.

This sequence joins TRBV20-1 and TRBJ2-4; 14 nucleotides line up with TRBD2. CDR3 length: 18 amino acids. Germline values: CDR1 DFQATT, CDR2 SNEGSKA (reference sequence). Losses at the gene ends were 2 bases for V and 7 bases for J; bases not matched to a gene: 13. CDR3 nucleotide sequence: TGCAGTGCTAGACAGGGACTAGCGGGAGCCCTCGGTAGGAACATTCAGTACTTC. It is translated as CSARQGLAGALGRNIQYF.

This clonotype came up many times. J is TRBJ2-7 and V is TRBV7-9; TRBD1 is a possible D gene (5 bases). The germline V gene has CDR1 SEHNR and CDR2 FQNEAQ (reference sequence). The CDR3 spans 14 residues. With 1 base removed from V and 7 bases from J, the gap between germline ends came to 14 bases. The CDR3: CASSLEQDFREQYF. CDR3 sequence (DNA): TGTGCCAGCAGCTTAGAACAGGATTTTCGTGAGCAGTACTTC.

In this sample, this clonotype turned up once. J is TRBJ2-7 and V is TRBV21-1; the table calls TRBD2, which could not be checked here. TRBV21-1 is assigned pseudogene status. This CDR3 has 18 amino acids. CDR3: CASTQKTTSGRASGEQYF. CDR3 in DNA: TGTGCCAGCACCCAAAAAACCACTAGCGGGAGGGCCTCTGGGGAGCAGTACTTC.

This clonotype was found many times. The chain joins TRBV11-3 to TRBJ2-1, with 11 nucleotides matching TRBD2. CDR1 and CDR2 from the germline V gene are SGHNT and YENEEA. Germline trimming cut 5 bases from V and 14 bases from J; bases unmatched to any gene: 17. The CDR3 consists of 16 residues. CDR3 sequence: CASSPRQASGGRGEFF. CDR3 nucleotides: TGTGCCAGCAGCCCCCGCCAGGCTAGCGGGGGGAGAGGTGAGTTCTTC.

The sample holds a few counts of this clonotype. The gene calls are TRBV20-1 and TRBJ1-1, with a tentative D call TRBD1 (5 bases). Trimming pared 5 bases from V and 1 base from J, leaving 11 bases between. Germline loops: CDR1 DFQATT, CDR2 SNEGSKA (reference sequence). CDR3 size: 13 residues. This CDR3 reads CSAVGAGNTEAFF. The DNA for the CDR3 is TGCAGTGCTGTAGGGGCGGGGAACACTGAAGCTTTCTTT.

The rearrangement joins TRBV30 to TRBJ1-2; D gene ambiguous. In germline, CDR1 is GTSNPN, CDR2 SVGIG (reference sequence). V was clipped by 0 bases and J by 4 bases, with 9 bases between them. The CDR3 consists of 13 residues. The CDR3 DNA reads as TGTGCCTGGAGTGTAGGAAGATCCTATGGCTACACCTTC. Translation: CAWSVGRSYGYTF.

This clonotype appeared a few times. This sequence joins TRBV4-1 and TRBJ2-1; D uncertain. CDR3 length: 17 amino acids. The germline V gene encodes CDR1 MGHRA and CDR2 YSYEKL. Trimming stripped 2 bases from V and 4 bases from J, with 18 bases between. CDR3 protein: CASSQQQNNYLYNEQFF. CDR3 DNA: TGCGCCAGCAGCCAACAACAAAACAACTACCTTTACAATGAGCAGTTCTTC.

The chain links TRBV20-1 to TRBJ1-1, with D uncertain. The V gene's germline CDR1 is DFQATT and CDR2 SNEGSKA (reference sequence). The CDR3 runs 11 residues. Trimming removed 6 bases at V and 7 bases at J, with 12 bases between. Here the CDR3 DNA reads TGCAGTGCGGTTATAGAGGTTGAAGCTTTCTTT. It specifies CSAVIEVEAFF.

Ten or more counts support this clonotype. The chain uses TRBV6-1 and TRBJ1-6; no clear D. The germline V gene has CDR1 MNHNS and CDR2 SASEGT. The length of the CDR3 is 11 residues. The V and J ends lost 8 bases and 1 base respectively, with 0 bases between them. This CDR3 reads CASSYNSPLHF. The CDR3, as DNA: TGTGCCAGCTCCTATAATTCACCCCTCCACTTT.

This clonotype was seen a handful of times. The chain is built from TRBV3-1 and TRBJ2-2; possibly TRBD2 for D (6 bases). The germline V gene has CDR1 LGHDT and CDR2 YNNKEL (reference sequence). The V gene lost 4 bases and the J gene lost 2 bases, with 14 bases spanning the gap. The CDR3 extends over 16 amino acids. The CDR3 coding sequence is TGTGCCAGCAGCCTATTAACCGGGAGCAACACCGGGGAGCTGTTTTTT. Amino acid sequence: CASSLLTGSNTGELFF.

The sample holds a few counts of this clonotype. This chain connects TRBV5-1 to TRBJ2-7; D call uncertain. Trimming took 3 bases from V and 3 from J, leaving 4 bases between them. The germline V gene has CDR1 SGHRS and CDR2 YFSETQ. The CDR3 contains 11 residues. The CDR3 sequence is CASSSDYEQYF. DNA of the CDR3: TGCGCCAGCAGCTCGGACTACGAGCAGTACTTC.

The chain uses TRBV2 and TRBJ2-2, with D unresolved. Trimming left V 5 bases short and J 5 bases short, with 3 bases between. Germline CDR1 is SNHLY and CDR2 is FYNNEI. CDR3 length: 11 amino acids. The CDR3 nucleotides read TGTGCCAGCAGTAGTACCGGGGAGCTGTTTTTT. Encoded protein: CASSSTGELFF.

This clonotype has more than one count but fewer than ten. The chain is built from TRBV28 and TRBJ1-3; the D is unclear. Trimming took 3 bases from V and 0 from J, leaving 15 bases between them. CDR1 is MDHEN and CDR2 is SYDVKM in the germline V gene. This CDR3 has 17 residues. DNA of the CDR3: TGTGCCAGCAGTTTGGTTTTTGAAGTAGCCTCTGGAAACACCATATATTTT. Translating gives CASSLVFEVASGNTIYF.

This clonotype occurred many times. The chain joins TRBV2 to TRBJ2-2, with D possibly TRBD1 on 6 matching bases. V dropped 5 bases and J dropped 8 bases, with 15 bases sitting between them. Germline assignment: CDR1 SNHLY and CDR2 FYNNEI. The CDR3 loop spans 14 amino acids. The chain's CDR3 is CASSIKTGLGELFF. CDR3 in DNA: TGTGCCAGCAGTATAAAGACAGGATTGGGGGAGCTGTTTTTT.

This clonotype was counted a few times. The genes are TRBV29-1 and TRBJ2-7, with 8 bases that match TRBD2. The CDR3 spans 11 residues. The germline CDR1 and CDR2 sequences are SQVTM and ANQGSEA. Losses at the gene ends were 6 bases for V and 6 bases for J; bases not matched to a gene: 4. CDR3: CSVTGGGEQYF. The CDR3 DNA reads as TGCAGCGTAACCGGGGGGGGCGAGCAGTACTTC.